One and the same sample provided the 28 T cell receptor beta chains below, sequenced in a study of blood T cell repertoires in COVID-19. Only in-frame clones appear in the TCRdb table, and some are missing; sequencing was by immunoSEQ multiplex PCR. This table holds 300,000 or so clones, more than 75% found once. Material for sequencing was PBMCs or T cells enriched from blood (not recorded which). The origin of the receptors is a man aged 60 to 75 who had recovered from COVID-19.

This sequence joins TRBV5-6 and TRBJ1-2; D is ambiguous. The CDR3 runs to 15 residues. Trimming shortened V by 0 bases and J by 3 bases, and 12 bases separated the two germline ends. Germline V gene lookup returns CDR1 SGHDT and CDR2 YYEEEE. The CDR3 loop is CASSLGYRVHYGYTF. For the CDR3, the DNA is TGTGCCAGCAGCTTGGGTTATCGGGTCCACTATGGCTACACCTTC.

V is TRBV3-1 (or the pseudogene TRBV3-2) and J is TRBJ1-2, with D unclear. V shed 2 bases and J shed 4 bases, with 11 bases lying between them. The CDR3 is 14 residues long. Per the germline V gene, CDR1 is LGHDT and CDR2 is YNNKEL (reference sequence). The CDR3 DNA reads TGTGCCAGCAGCCAAAAGACAACCAGCTATGGCTACACCTTC. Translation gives CASSQKTTSYGYTF.

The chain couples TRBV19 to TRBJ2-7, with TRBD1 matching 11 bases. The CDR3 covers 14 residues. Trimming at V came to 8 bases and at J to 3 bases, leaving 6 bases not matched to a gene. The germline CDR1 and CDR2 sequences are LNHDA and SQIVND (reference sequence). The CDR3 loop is CASDSGTGGYEQYF. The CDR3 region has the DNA TGTGCCAGTGACTCCGGGACAGGGGGCTACGAGCAGTACTTC.

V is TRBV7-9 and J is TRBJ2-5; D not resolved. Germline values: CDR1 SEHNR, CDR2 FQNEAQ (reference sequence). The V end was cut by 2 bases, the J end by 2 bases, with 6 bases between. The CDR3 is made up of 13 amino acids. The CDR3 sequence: CASSLSGQETQYF. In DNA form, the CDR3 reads TGTGCCAGCAGCTTATCGGGTCAAGAGACCCAGTACTTC.

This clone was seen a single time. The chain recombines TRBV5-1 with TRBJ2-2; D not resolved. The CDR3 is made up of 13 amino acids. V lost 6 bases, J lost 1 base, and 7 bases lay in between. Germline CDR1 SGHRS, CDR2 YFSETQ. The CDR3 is CASNAGNTGELFF. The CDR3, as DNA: TGCGCCAGCAACGCCGGGAACACCGGGGAGCTGTTTTTT.

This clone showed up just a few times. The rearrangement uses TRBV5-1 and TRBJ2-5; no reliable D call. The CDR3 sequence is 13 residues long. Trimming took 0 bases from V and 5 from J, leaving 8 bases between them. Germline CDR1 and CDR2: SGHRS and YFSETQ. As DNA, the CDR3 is TGCGCCAGCAGCTTGGAATCCGAGGAGACCCAGTACTTC. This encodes CASSLESEETQYF.

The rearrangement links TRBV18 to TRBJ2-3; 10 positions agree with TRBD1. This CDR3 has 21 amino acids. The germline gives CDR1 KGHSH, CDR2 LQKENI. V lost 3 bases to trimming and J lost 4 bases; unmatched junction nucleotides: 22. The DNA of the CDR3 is TGTGCCAGCTCACCCCTTCCCGTATCGCGCGGGGGACAGGGGCTGGCAGATACGCAGTATTTT. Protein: CASSPLPVSRGGQGLADTQYF.

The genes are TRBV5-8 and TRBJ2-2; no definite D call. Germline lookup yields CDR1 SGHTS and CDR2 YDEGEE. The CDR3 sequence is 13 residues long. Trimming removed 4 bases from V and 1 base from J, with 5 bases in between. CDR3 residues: CASSPRNTGELFF. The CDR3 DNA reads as TGTGCCAGCAGCCCCAGGAACACCGGGGAGCTGTTTTTT.

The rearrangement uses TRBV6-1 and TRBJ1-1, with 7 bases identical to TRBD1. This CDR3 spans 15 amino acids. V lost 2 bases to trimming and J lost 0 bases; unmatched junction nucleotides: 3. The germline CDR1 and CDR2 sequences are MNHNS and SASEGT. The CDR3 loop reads CASSELGQLNTEAFF. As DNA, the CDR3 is TGTGCCAGCAGTGAATTGGGACAGTTGAACACTGAAGCTTTCTTT.

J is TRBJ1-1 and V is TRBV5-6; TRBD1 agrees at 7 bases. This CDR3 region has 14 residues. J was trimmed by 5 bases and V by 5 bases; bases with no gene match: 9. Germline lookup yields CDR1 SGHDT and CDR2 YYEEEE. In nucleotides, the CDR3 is TGTGCCAGCAGACACCGGGAGGGGGCAACTGAAGCTTTCTTT. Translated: CASRHREGATEAFF.

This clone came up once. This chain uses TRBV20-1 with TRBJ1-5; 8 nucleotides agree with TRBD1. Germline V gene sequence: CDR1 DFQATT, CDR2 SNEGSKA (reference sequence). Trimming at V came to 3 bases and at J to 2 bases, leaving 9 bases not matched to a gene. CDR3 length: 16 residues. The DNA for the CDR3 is TGCAGTGCTAGTGGTCAGGGGGCTGTTGGCAATCAGCCCCAGCATTTT. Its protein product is CSASGQGAVGNQPQHF.

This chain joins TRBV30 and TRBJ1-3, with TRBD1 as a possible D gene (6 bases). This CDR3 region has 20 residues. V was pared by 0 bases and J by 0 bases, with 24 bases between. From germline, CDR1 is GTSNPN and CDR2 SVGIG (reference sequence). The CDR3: CAWSVRSGAPPTFSGNTIYF. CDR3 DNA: TGTGCCTGGAGTGTCCGGTCAGGGGCGCCGCCGACCTTCTCTGGAAACACCATATATTTT.

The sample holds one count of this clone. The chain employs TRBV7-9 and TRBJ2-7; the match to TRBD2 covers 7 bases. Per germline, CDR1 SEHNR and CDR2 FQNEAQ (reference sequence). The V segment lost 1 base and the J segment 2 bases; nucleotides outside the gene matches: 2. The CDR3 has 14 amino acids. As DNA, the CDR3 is TGTGCCAGCAGCTTAGGCGGGGGACCCTACGAGCAGTACTTC. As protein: CASSLGGGPYEQYF.

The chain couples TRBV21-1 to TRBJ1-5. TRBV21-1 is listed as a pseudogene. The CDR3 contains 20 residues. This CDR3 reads CASRIKEGTGRGWRNQPQHF. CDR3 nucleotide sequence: TGTGCCAGCAGGATAAAGGAGGGCACAGGACGGGGTTGGAGGAATCAGCCCCAGCATTTT.

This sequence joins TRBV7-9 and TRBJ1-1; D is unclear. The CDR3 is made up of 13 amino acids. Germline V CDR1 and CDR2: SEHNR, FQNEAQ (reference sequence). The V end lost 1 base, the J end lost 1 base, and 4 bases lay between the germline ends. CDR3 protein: CASSLGANTEAFF. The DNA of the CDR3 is TGTGCCAGCAGCTTAGGCGCGAACACTGAAGCTTTCTTT.

The CDR3 sequence: CASSQGPGDAFF. CDR3 DNA: TGTGCCAGCAGCCAAGGACCCGGAGACGCTTTCTTT. This chain joins TRBV14 and TRBJ1-1; D not resolved. The V gene's germline CDR1 is SGHDN and CDR2 FVKESK. The CDR3 sequence is 12 residues long. The V and J ends lost 1 base and 11 bases respectively, with 11 bases between them. The whole variable domain, remainder taken from reference TRBV14 and TRBJ1-1, is EAGVTQFPSHSVIEKGQTVTLRCDPISGHDNLYWYRRVMGKEIKFLLHFVKESKQDESGMPNNRFLAERTGGTYSTLKVQPAELEDSGVYFCASSQGPGDAFFGQGTRLTVV.

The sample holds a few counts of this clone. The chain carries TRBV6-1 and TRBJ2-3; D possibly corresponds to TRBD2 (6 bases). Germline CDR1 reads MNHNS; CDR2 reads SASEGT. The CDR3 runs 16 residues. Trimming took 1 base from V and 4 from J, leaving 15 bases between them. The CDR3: CASSEGGRLGPDTQYF. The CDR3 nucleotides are TGTGCCAGCAGTGAAGGAGGGAGGCTAGGTCCAGATACGCAGTATTTT.

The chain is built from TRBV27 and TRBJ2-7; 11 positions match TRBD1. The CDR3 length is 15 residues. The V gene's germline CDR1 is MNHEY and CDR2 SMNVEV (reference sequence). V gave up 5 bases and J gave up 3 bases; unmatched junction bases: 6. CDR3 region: CASSLRDRGFYEQYF. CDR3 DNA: TGTGCCAGCAGTCTCCGGGACAGGGGGTTCTACGAGCAGTACTTC.

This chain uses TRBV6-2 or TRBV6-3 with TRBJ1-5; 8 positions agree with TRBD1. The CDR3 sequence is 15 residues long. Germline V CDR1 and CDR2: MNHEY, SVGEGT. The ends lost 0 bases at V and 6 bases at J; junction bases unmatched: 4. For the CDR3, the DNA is TGTGCCAGCAGTTACTCGGCAGGGGGCACTCAGCCCCAGCATTTT. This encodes CASSYSAGGTQPQHF.

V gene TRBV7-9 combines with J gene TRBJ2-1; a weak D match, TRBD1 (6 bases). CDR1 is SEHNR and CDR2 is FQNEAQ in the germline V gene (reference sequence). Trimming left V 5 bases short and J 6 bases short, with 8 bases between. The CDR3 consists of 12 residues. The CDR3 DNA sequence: TGTGCCAGCAGCCCAGGGGTCAATGAGCAGTTCTTC. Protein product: CASSPGVNEQFF.

CDR3 region: CASSLRQTVRETQYF. The CDR3 bases are TGTGCCAGCAGCTTGAGACAGACCGTTCGGGAGACCCAGTACTTC. The chain uses TRBV5-8 and TRBJ2-5, with D maybe TRBD1 (5 bases). Trimming removed 1 base at V and 5 bases at J, with 15 bases between. The CDR3 runs 15 residues. Germline V gene sequence: CDR1 SGHTS, CDR2 YDEGEE.

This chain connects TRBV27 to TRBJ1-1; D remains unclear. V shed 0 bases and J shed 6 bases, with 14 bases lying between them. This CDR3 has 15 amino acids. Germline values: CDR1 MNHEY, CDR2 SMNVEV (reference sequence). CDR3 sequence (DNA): TGTGCCAGCAGTTTATCAGGGCCGAGGGTGTCTGAAGCTTTCTTT. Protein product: CASSLSGPRVSEAFF.

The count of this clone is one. The CDR3 protein is CASSLEGLPGANVLTF. CDR3 in DNA: TGTGCCAGCAGCTTAGAGGGGCTACCTGGGGCCAACGTCCTGACTTTC. This chain joins TRBV11-3 and TRBJ2-6, with a weak D call TRBD1 (5 bases). The CDR3 is made up of 16 amino acids. V was shortened by 0 bases and J by 2 bases, with 8 bases between the two germline ends. CDR1 is SGHNT, CDR2 YENEEA, per germline. Full variable domain (remainder filled in from reference TRBV11-3 and TRBJ2-6): EAGVVQSPRYKIIEKKQPVAFWCNPISGHNTLYWYLQNLGQGPELLIRYENEEAVDDSQLPKDRFSAERLKGVDSTLKIQPAELGDSAVYLCASSLEGLPGANVLTFGAGSRLTVL.

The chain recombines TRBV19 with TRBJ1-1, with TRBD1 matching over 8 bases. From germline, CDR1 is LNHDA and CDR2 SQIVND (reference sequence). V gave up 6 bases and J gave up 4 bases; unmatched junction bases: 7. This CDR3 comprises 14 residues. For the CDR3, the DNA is TGTGCCAGTAGGTTGACAGGGGTGGCCACTGAAGCTTTCTTT. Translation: CASRLTGVATEAFF.

For the CDR3, the DNA is TGTGCCAGCAGTTACTCGGGACAGAACACTGGAAACACCATATATTTT. Its protein is CASSYSGQNTGNTIYF. The chain combines TRBV6-5 with TRBJ1-3; 7 bases map to TRBD1. J lost 2 bases, V lost 0 bases, and 4 bases had no gene match. This CDR3 contains 16 residues. CDR1 is MNHEY and CDR2 is SVGAGI in the germline V gene.

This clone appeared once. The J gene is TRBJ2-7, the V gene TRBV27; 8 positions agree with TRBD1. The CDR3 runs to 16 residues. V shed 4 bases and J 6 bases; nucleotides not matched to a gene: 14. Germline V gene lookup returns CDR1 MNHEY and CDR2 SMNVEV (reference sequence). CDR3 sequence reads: CASSSPPDRERSEQYF. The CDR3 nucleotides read TGTGCCAGCAGTTCCCCACCGGACAGGGAACGATCCGAGCAGTACTTC.

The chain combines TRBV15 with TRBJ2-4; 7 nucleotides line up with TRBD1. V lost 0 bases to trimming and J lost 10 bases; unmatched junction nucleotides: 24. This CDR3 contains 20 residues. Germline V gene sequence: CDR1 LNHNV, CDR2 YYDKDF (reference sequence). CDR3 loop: CATSRDRFEGAPRSALIQYF. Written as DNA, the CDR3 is TGTGCCACCAGCAGAGATAGGTTTGAGGGGGCACCTAGAAGCGCGTTAATTCAGTACTTC.

The chain's CDR3 is CASSPVAGGLHQGSPLHF. Here the CDR3 DNA reads TGTGCCAGCTCACCAGTGGCAGGGGGGCTCCATCAGGGTTCACCCCTCCACTTT. The chain employs TRBV18 and TRBJ1-6, with TRBD1 matching over 7 bases. The CDR3 length is 18 residues. Germline CDR1 KGHSH, CDR2 LQKENI. The V segment lost 2 bases and the J segment 9 bases; nucleotides outside the gene matches: 16.